A selection of T cell receptor beta chains follows, all from one sample in a study of blood T cell repertoires in COVID-19. Here immunoSEQ multiplex PCR was the method, and the copy in TCRdb shows in-frame clones only, minus some. The repertoire consists of some 360,000 clones, with approximately 89% occurring once and the leading ten covering 3.5% to 4%. Sequencing was performed on peripheral blood. Receptor source: a woman aged 55-75 years with COVID-19, enrolled during active disease. CDR3s include the opening cysteine and the closing phenylalanine or tryptophan. Fields, in order: V gene, J gene, clone size, D gene, CDR3 protein, CDR3 DNA. D genes are given only for firm matches. The size of a clone is reported for some rows only, either as once, few or many, or as a class for expanded clones.

>TRBV6-6|TRBJ1-2|once|-
CASTRSYGYTF
TGTGCCAGCACCCGGAGCTATGGCTACACCTTC
>TRBV5-1|TRBJ2-7|-|-
CASSLDPSSYEQYF
TGCGCCAGCAGCTTGGATCCATCATCCTACGAGCAGTACTTC
>TRBV5-4|TRBJ1-3|-|TRBD1
CASSSTGAGNTIYF
TGTGCCAGCAGCTCTACAGGGGCTGGAAACACCATATATTTT
>TRBV2|TRBJ1-4|-|TRBD1
CASSAYRGENEKLFF
TGTGCCAGCAGTGCCTACAGGGGTGAGAATGAAAAACTGTTTTTT
>TRBV6-2/TRBV6-3|TRBJ1-2|-|-
CASSYTGYGYTF
TGTGCCAGCAGTTACACGGGATATGGCTACACCTTC
>TRBV29-1|TRBJ2-1|once|TRBD1
CSVQGARGNEQFF
TGCAGCGTTCAGGGGGCGAGAGGGAATGAGCAGTTCTTC
>TRBV7-3|TRBJ1-3|-|-
CASSLQGQVSGNTIYF
TGTGCCAGCAGCTTACAGGGACAAGTCTCTGGAAACACCATATATTTT
>TRBV28|TRBJ2-6|-|TRBD2
CASRGRDSNSGANVLTF
TGTGCCAGCCGAGGGAGGGACTCCAACTCTGGGGCCAACGTCCTGACTTTC
>TRBV6-5|TRBJ1-2|-|-
CASSYSAGRFYGYTF
TGTGCCAGCAGTTACTCAGCAGGGCGGTTCTATGGCTACACCTTC
>TRBV5-3|TRBJ1-6|-|-
CARSAVGGRKSSYNSPLHF
TGTGCCAGAAGCGCCGTGGGGGGGAGGAAGAGTTCCTATAATTCACCCCTCCACTTT
>TRBV11-3|TRBJ1-3|once|-
CASSFSGPGNTIYF
TGTGCCAGCAGCTTTAGCGGGCCTGGAAACACCATATATTTT
>TRBV5-5|TRBJ1-3|-|-
CASSLAMATSSGNTIYF
TGTGCCAGCAGCTTGGCCATGGCAACTAGCTCTGGAAACACCATATATTTT
>TRBV7-3|TRBJ2-6|-|-
CASSLLGANVLTF
TGTGCCAGCAGCTTACTGGGGGCCAACGTCCTGACTTTC
>TRBV5-1|TRBJ1-2|-|-
CASSLDRTTNYGYTF
TGCGCCAGCAGCCTTGACAGGACAACTAACTATGGCTACACCTTC
>TRBV18|TRBJ1-2|once|-
CASSPQGQNPFYGYTF
TGTGCCAGCTCACCCCAAGGACAGAACCCCTTCTATGGCTACACCTTC
>TRBV2|TRBJ1-5|-|-
CASNLGGASNQPQHF
TGTGCCAGCAATCTGGGGGGGGCCAGCAATCAGCCCCAGCATTTT
>TRBV5-1|TRBJ2-3|-|-
CASSLGLREGDTQYF
TGCGCCAGCAGCTTGGGTCTCAGGGAAGGAGATACGCAGTATTTT
>TRBV7-9|TRBJ2-2|-|-
CASRWLDFNTGELFF
TGTGCCAGCCGATGGCTGGACTTTAACACCGGGGAGCTGTTTTTT
>TRBV15|TRBJ1-2|-|-
CATSSRSGGYTF
TGTGCCACCAGCTCCCGGAGTGGCGGCTACACCTTC
>TRBV3-1/TRBV3-2|TRBJ1-6|-|TRBD1
CASSQGWGQGSSPLHF
TGTGCCAGCAGCCAAGGTTGGGGACAGGGGAGTTCACCCCTCCACTTT
>TRBV18|TRBJ1-3|-|-
CASSPPGRAHSGNTIYF
TGTGCCAGCTCACCACCGGGCAGGGCCCACTCTGGAAACACCATATATTTT
>TRBV6-1|TRBJ1-6|-|-
CASSEGGGRSSPLHF
TGTGCCAGCAGTGAAGGTGGGGGCCGCAGTTCACCCCTCCACTTT
>TRBV5-4|TRBJ2-2|-|-
CASSKDIPGSGELFF
TGTGCCAGCAGCAAGGACATACCCGGGAGTGGGGAGCTGTTTTTT
>TRBV7-9|TRBJ2-1|-|-
CASSSEGARYEQFF
TGTGCCAGCAGCTCCGAGGGAGCAAGGTATGAGCAGTTCTTC